This T cell receptor beta chain was profiled in a study of control samples from healthy donors and cancer patients (dated by TCRdb to about 2020). This clone appeared once. Its specific antigen is unknown. It has no much larger one-base neighbor in the sample; base qualities were not kept. Libraries were made using the immunoSEQ multiplex PCR assay. TCRdb retrieved this table from immuneACCESS and kept in-frame rearrangements only. Not all clones are present; in checked studies, unresolved V genes account for under half, and no reason is known for the remainder. The sample records some 150,000 clones, more than 90% of which are singletons. Approximately 2.9% of the sample rests with the top ten. V lost 3 bases and J lost 3 bases, and the count of bases not matched to a germline gene is 2. From the germline V gene (reference sequence), CDR1 is MNHEY and CDR2 is SMNVEV. The CDR3 sequence holds 13 residues, the cysteine and phenylalanine included. The DNA shown is the 39-base CDR3, in frame from base 1.

Sequenced sample: blood. This sequence originates from a man aged 25 to 45 in good health. The chain is encoded by TRBV27 joined to TRBJ2-7, with 7 junctional bases fitting TRBD1. The sequenced DNA is TGTGCCAGCAGTTTTGCAGGGGGCTACGAGCAGTACTTC. Its translation is CASSFAGGYEQYF.